These T cell receptor beta chains were read from a single sample in a study of CD8 T cells in Susac syndrome. From the immunoSEQ multiplex PCR reads, TCRdb called clonotypes with MiXCR, one entry per CDR3 protein. The sample includes approximately 190,000 distinct CDR3 sequences, under 97% of them seen just once. Sequencing input: CD4+ T cells from PBMCs. Receptor source: a human donor with Susac syndrome. CDR3s include the opening cysteine and the closing phenylalanine or tryptophan. D genes are given only for firm matches. A clone size is listed for some rows: how often the clone was seen (once, few, many), or a class if it is expanded.

CDR3 length,clone size,V gene,D gene,CDR3 protein
15,-,TRBV4-1,TRBD2,CASSHLSGGANEQFF
16,-,TRBV15,TRBD1,CATSRVRQGTYNEQFF
14,-,TRBV7-9,-,CASGTGNGNQPQHF
15,-,TRBV28,TRBD1,CASSLHPRDRVIYTF
14,-,TRBV5-1,-,CASSLIGDTDTQYF
12,-,TRBV20-1,-,CSALRDTYEQYF
15,-,TRBV30,TRBD2,CAWIIPRGGIYEQYF
10,-,TRBV20-1,-,CSASRGELFF
15,-,TRBV28,TRBD2,CASSPSGGGTDTQYF
13,-,TRBV5-1,-,CASSSTVSGELFF
14,-,TRBV7-3,-,CASSLRSGGDGVTF
16,-,TRBV5-1,-,CASSLGGARLTDTQYF
11,-,TRBV10-3,-,CAIRETVEQFF
15,-,TRBV21-1,-,CASSNNKRVTYEQYF
13,-,TRBV24-1,-,CATSDEDPGELFF
14,once,TRBV12-3/TRBV12-4,TRBD2,CASSLGGIYNEQFF
19,-,TRBV12-3/TRBV12-4,-,CASSLFPMGRTKNSYEQYF
14,-,TRBV30,TRBD1,CAWRSGQAAYGYTF
14,-,TRBV12-3/TRBV12-4,TRBD1,CASKRDSSGNTIYF
15,-,TRBV20-1,TRBD2,CSARSGGTGTDTQYF
16,-,TRBV9,TRBD2,CASSPTGTSGTYEQYF
15,once,TRBV12-3/TRBV12-4,-,CASSGGPIYNSPLHF
17,-,TRBV12-3/TRBV12-4,-,CASSPGDRHRRNEKLFF
14,-,TRBV12-3/TRBV12-4,-,CASSPDGGASPLHF
13,-,TRBV7-6,-,CASSLGQGTEQYF
13,-,TRBV3-1,-,CASSHNRGDGYTF
18,-,TRBV5-4,TRBD2,CASSPPAGTSGAAKTQYF
14,-,TRBV11-1,-,CASKRGPSTDTQYF
14,-,TRBV29-1,-,CSAEGRGANYGYTF
14,-,TRBV3-1,-,CASSQKGRGTEAFF
13,-,TRBV30,TRBD1,CACTTGDGTEAFF
11,-,TRBV5-6,-,CASSWARELFF
15,once,TRBV15,-,CATSRDRGSNQPQHF
13,-,TRBV29-1,TRBD1,CSVEGTGRKTQYF
17,-,TRBV14,TRBD2,CASSLRLAGELYNEQFF
14,-,TRBV30,TRBD2,CAWSKGLAGETQYF
11,-,TRBV12-3/TRBV12-4,-,CASSFLDTQYF
12,-,TRBV20-1,TRBD1,CSARGGDREAFF
12,few,TRBV12-3/TRBV12-4,-,CASSLSPTEAFF
13,-,TRBV19,-,CASSAQVNTEAFF
16,-,TRBV29-1,-,CSVEGDRSSGANVLTF
14,-,TRBV20-1,-,CSASGGLNTGELFF
13,-,TRBV30,-,CAWGDTGYTEAFF